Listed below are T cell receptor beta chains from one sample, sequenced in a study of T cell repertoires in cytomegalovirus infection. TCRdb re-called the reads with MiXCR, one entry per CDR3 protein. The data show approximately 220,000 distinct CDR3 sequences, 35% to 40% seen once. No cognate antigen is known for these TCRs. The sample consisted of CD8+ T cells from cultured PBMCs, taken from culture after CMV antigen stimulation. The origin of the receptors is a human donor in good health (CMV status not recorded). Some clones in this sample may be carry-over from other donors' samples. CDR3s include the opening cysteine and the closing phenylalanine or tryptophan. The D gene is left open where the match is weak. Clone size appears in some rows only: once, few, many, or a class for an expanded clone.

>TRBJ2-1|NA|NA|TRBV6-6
TGTGCCAGCAGTAAAAGGACGCAACCCCCCTACAATGAGCAGTTCTTC
CASSKRTQPPYNEQFF
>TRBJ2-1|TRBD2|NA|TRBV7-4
TGTGCCAGCAGCTGGATCGTTAGCGGGAGTGATGAGCAGTTCTTC
CASSWIVSGSDEQFF
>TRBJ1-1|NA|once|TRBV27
TGTGCCAGCAGGCCTCTATCGCGGGGGGGCCTATCCACTGAAGCTTTCTTT
CASRPLSRGGLSTEAFF
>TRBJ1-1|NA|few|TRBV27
TGTGCCAGCAGTTCGAACAAACGGACGGCTTTCTTT
CASSSNKRTAFF
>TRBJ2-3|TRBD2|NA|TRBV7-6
TGTGCCAGCAGCCTCTTTATATGGCGGGAGGTGGGCGCAGATACGCAGTATTTT
CASSLFIWREVGADTQYF
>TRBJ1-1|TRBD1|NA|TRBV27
TGTGCCAGCAGGGACAGGGGAATGACTGAAGCTTTCTTT
CASRDRGMTEAFF
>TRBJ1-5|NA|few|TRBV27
TGTGCCAGCAGTTCCAAGGGAGTAATCAATCAGCCCCAGCATTTT
CASSSKGVINQPQHF
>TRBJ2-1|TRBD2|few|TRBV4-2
TGTGCCAGCAGCCCTGGGACTAGCGGTCTCTCCTACAATGAGCAGTTCTTC
CASSPGTSGLSYNEQFF
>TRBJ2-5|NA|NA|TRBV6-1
TGTGCCAGCAGTGAAAGGGGGGGAGTCGGAGAGACCCAGTACTTC
CASSERGGVGETQYF
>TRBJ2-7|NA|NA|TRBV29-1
TGCAGCGTTGAATCCCAGGTTCCCTACGAGCAGTACTTC
CSVESQVPYEQYF
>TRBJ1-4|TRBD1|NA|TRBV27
TGTGCCAGCAGTTTAATAGCCGGGACAGGGGATGAAAAACTGTTTTTT
CASSLIAGTGDEKLFF
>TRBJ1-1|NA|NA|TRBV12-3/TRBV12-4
TGTGCCAGCAGTTTTTCCTTCCGTGACACTGAAGCTTTCTTT
CASSFSFRDTEAFF
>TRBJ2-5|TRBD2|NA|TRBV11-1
TGTGCCAGCAGCTCACTCCATGGGACTAGCGGGAATAAAGAGACCCAGTACTTC
CASSSLHGTSGNKETQYF
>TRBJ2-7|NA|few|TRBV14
TGTGCCAGCAGCCAAGATCGATTCTACGAGCAGTACTTC
CASSQDRFYEQYF
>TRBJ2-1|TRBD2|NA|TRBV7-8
TGTGCCAGCAGCCCAAAGACTAGCGGGTATCTATACAATGAGCAGTTCTTC
CASSPKTSGYLYNEQFF
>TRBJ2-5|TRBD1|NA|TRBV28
TGTGCCAGCAGTTTGACAGGGGGCGGTGAGACCCAGTACTTC
CASSLTGGGETQYF
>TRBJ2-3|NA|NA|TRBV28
TGTGCCAGCAGTTTGGAGACAGCCGGAGATACGCAGTATTTT
CASSLETAGDTQYF
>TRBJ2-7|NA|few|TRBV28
TGTGCCAGCAGTTTTGCATCGGGCAATATTCGGGACGAGCAGTACTTC
CASSFASGNIRDEQYF
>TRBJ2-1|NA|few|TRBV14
TGTGCCAGCAGCCAAGCGATGGGGACCGGGCAGTTCTTC
CASSQAMGTGQFF
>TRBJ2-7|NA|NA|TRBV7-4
TGTGCCAGCAGCCCAACGGGAGAGGAGCAGTACTTC
CASSPTGEEQYF
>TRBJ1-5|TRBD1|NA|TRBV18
TGTGCCAGCTCCGGGACAGGGGGCGAACCCAATCAGCCCCAGCATTTT
CASSGTGGEPNQPQHF
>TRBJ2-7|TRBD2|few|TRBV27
TGTGCCAGCAGTCCCCTCGGACTAGCCGAGCAGTACTTC
CASSPLGLAEQYF